What follows is one TCR beta chain and its context. There is no known antigen for this receptor. A much larger clone sits a single nucleotide away, making a read error possible. The data stem from a study of T cells in Graves' hyperthyroidism and ophthalmopathy (dated by TCRdb to between 2018 and 2020). Broadly, across the study: Peripheral blood samples were taken at the time of initial diagnosis, prior to any treatment. To identify TCR V-J signatures that set the groups apart, the researchers used a discovery cohort of 100 patients, made up of fewer than 50 with Graves' ophthalmopathy and about 60 with stable Graves' hyperthyroidism. Prospective prediction of ophthalmopathy was tested in an independent validation cohort of approximately 19 hyperthyroidism patients and 17 patients who later progressed to ophthalmopathy. The 75 to 100 discovery patients were randomly divided into training and test sets at a 7:3 ratio. In roughly six Graves' hyperthyroidism patients, the study also compared T-cell repertoires from thyroid tissue with T-cell repertoires from blood. Following sampling, methimazole starting at 30 mg daily was given to hyperthyroidism patients, and high-dose intravenous methylprednisolone was given to ophthalmopathy patients. TCR Vbeta CDR3 sequencing of 120 to 150 peripheral blood samples (under 45 ophthalmopathy, approximately 80 hyperthyroidism and approximately 17 progressor patients) is reported in the paper.

Amplification of TCR beta CDR3 regions was carried out from RNA transcripts. The first round of RT-PCR for the TCR CDR3 was performed with the HTBI primer set and the Qiagen OneStep RT-PCR kit. A second multiplex PCR round built the libraries, followed by size selection and purification. Libraries were sequenced paired-end with 100 bp reads on an Illumina HiSeq2000. Regarding the original processing steps: SOAPnuke was used to process the raw data, with reads discarded if the reads contained adapters or uncalled bases, had a mean Phred below 15, or lacked an exact constant-primer or identifier match. High-quality paired reads were merged with COPE v1.2.5, and unique nucleotide sequences were defined as clonotypes. Clonotypes were aligned to IMGT TRBV, TRBD and TRBJ reference segments using MiTCR v1.1. Analysis was restricted to V-J combinations with a frequency above 0.0001, which covered 98% to 99.2% of repertoires. The TCS score was defined as F50 (clonal expansion) divided by E x V (chaos), with BLOSUM62-based TCRdist calculated between CDR3 peptides within each V-J. Welch's t-statistics and random forest reduced just over 500 V-J features to fewer than 15, which were used in a naive Bayes classifier (R e1071). TCRdb reanalyzed the raw reads on its own, using fastp at Q25 for trimming and MiXCR for clone calling, and kept in-frame beta chains. Every CDR3 protein is listed once, alongside the most common genes and DNA of its rows. The V and J calls, along with clone size, are taken from TCRdb and not from the paper's own processing. The sample records roughly 660,000 distinct CDR3 sequences, roughly a sixth of which are singletons. The ten largest account for roughly a sixth of the sample.

Taken from cysteine to phenylalanine, the CDR3 has 15 residues. Left in the record is the CDR3 DNA by itself, 45 bases read in frame from the first base. V loses 1 base, J loses 0 bases, and the germline ends lie 11 bases apart. For CDR1 and CDR2, the germline V gene (reference sequence) lists DFQATT and SNEGSKA. Stable Graves' hyperthyroidism was defined as the absence of progression to ophthalmopathy over 18 months of follow-up. Hyperthyroidism patients were newly diagnosed, had a disease duration of under 2 months, and were aged 18 to 65 years. Patients with uncontrolled infections, other autoimmune diseases, pregnancy or lactation were excluded. Diagnoses were based on clinical symptoms, serum thyroxine and TRAb, thyroid ultrasound and orbital computed tomography. PBMCs were separated from roughly 10 ml of fresh peripheral blood using Ficoll-Paque density gradient centrifugation. Total RNA was extracted with Trizol reagent, and quality was checked on an Agilent 2100 Bioanalyzer.

Overall results and qualifications from the work: Blood samples also contained most of the expanded thyroid clonotypes (frequency above 0.001), which suggests that blood repertoires may reflect thyroid immune responses. In cross-validation, a model built on a 13 V-J signature told ophthalmopathy apart from stable hyperthyroidism with approximately 90% sensitivity and approximately 81% specificity, and in testing the same model reached 80%/75%. Sample size was not statistically predetermined, and blinding of investigators to group allocation was not performed. In validation, the model predicted progression to ophthalmopathy a median of roughly 6.1 months before onset, with 70% to 71% sensitivity and 72.22% specificity.

Recombination connected TRBV20-1 to TRBJ2-3, with an unclear D gene assignment. Sequenced: blood. This clonotype was sampled from a man between 45 and 60 years old with Graves' hyperthyroidism. The CDR3 protein sequence reads: CSARGGETSTDTQYF. The nucleotide sequence is TGCAGTGCTAGAGGTGGGGAAACTAGCACAGATACGCAGTATTTT.